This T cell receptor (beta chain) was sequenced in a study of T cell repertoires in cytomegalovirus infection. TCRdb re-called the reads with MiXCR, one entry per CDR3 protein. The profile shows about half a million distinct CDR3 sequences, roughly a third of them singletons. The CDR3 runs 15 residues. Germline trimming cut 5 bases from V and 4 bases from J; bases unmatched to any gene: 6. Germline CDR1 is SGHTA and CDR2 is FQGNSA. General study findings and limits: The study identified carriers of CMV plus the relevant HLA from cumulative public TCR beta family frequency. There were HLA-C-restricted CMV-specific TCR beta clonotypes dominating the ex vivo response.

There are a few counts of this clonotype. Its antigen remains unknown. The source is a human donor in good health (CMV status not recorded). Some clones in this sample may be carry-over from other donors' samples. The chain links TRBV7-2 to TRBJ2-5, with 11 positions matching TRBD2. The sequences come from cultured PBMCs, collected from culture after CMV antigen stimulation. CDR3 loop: CASSRSGRAPETQYF. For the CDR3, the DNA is TGTGCCAGCAGCCGTAGCGGGAGGGCCCCAGAGACCCAGTACTTC.